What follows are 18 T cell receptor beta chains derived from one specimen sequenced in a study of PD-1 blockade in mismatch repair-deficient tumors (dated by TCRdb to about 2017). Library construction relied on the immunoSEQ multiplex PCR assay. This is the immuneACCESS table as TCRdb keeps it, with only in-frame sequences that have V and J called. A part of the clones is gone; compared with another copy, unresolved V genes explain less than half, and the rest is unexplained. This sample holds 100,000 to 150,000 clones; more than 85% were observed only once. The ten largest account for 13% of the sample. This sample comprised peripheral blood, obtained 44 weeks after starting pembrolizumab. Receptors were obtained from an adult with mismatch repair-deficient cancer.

CDR3 nucleotide sequence: TGTGCCAGCAGCAAAGGGGGGGAGAGGAAGGGGGTTTTCGGAAACACCATATATTTT. This translates into CASSKGGERKGVFGNTIYF. J is TRBJ1-3 and V is TRBV21-1. TRBV21-1 is classified as a pseudogene. The CDR3 has 19 residues.

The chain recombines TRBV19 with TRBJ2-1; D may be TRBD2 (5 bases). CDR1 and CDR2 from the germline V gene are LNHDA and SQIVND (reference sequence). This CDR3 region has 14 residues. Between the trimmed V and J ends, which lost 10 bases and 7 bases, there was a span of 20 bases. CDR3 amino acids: CAINQRLLGNEQFF. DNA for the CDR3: TGTGCCATAAACCAGCGGCTCCTGGGAAATGAGCAGTTCTTC.

The CDR3 region has the DNA TGTGCCTGGAGTCCCGGGACAGGGCGAGACGAGCAGTACTTC. Translating gives CAWSPGTGRDEQYF. The chain uses TRBV30 and TRBJ2-7; 9 bases fit TRBD1. With 2 bases clipped from V and 5 bases from J, the junction kept 7 bases outside the gene matches. The germline V gene encodes CDR1 GTSNPN and CDR2 SVGIG (reference sequence). The CDR3 is 14 residues long.

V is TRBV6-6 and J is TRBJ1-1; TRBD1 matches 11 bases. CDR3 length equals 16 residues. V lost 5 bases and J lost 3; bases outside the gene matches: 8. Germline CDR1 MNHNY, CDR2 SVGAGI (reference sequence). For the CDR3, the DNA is TGTGCCAGCAGTCCCGGGACAGGGGGAAAGGACACTGAAGCTTTCTTT. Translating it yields CASSPGTGGKDTEAFF.

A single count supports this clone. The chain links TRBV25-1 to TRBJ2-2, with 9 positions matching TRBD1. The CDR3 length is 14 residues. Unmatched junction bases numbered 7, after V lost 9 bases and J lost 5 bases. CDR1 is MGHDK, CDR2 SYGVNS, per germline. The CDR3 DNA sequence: TGTGCCAGTGGGACAGGGTTGTTTACCGGGGAGCTGTTTTTT. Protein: CASGTGLFTGELFF.

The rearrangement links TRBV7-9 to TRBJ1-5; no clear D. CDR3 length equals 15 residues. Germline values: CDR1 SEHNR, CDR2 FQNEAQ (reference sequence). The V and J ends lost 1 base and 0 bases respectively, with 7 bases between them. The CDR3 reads CASSLGPSSNQPQHF. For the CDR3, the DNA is TGTGCCAGCAGCTTAGGGCCGTCTAGCAATCAGCCCCAGCATTTT.

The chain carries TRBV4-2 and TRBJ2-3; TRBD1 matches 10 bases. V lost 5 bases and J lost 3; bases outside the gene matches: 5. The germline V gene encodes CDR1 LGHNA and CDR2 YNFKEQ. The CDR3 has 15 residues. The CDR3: CASSFRDRGTDTQYF. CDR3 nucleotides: TGTGCCAGCAGCTTCAGGGACAGGGGAACAGATACGCAGTATTTT.

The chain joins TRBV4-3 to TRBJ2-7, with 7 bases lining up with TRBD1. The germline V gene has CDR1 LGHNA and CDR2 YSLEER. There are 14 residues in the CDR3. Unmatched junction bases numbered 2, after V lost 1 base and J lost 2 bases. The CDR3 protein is CASSQGDSPYEQYF. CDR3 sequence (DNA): TGCGCCAGCAGCCAAGGGGACAGTCCCTACGAGCAGTACTTC.

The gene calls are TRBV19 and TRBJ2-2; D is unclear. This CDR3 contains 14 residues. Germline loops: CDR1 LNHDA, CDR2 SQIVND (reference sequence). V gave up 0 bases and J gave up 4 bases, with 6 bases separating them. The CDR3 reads CASSIEASTGELFF. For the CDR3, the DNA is TGTGCCAGTAGTATAGAGGCCTCCACCGGGGAGCTGTTTTTT. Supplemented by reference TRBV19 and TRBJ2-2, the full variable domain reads DGGITQSPKYLFRKEGQNVTLSCEQNLNHDAMYWYRQDPGQGLRLIYYSQIVNDFQKGDIAEGYSVSREKKESFPLTVTSAQKNPTAFYLCASSIEASTGELFFGEGSRLTVL.

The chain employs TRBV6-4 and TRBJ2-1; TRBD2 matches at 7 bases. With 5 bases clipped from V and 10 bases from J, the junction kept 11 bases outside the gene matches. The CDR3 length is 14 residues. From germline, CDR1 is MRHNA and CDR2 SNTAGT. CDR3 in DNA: TGTGCCAGCAGTTCCGGGGGGACCATCGACGAGCAGTTCTTC. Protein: CASSSGGTIDEQFF.

The CDR3, as DNA: TGTGCCAGCAGTTTTCGGACTAGCCCGGAGTATTTT. Encoded protein: CASSFRTSPEYF. The rearrangement links TRBV27 to TRBJ2-3, with 8 bases lining up with TRBD2. The CDR3 loop spans 12 amino acids. Germline V gene sequence: CDR1 MNHEY, CDR2 SMNVEV (reference sequence). Trimming removed 3 bases from V and 13 bases from J; junction bases left unmatched: 6.

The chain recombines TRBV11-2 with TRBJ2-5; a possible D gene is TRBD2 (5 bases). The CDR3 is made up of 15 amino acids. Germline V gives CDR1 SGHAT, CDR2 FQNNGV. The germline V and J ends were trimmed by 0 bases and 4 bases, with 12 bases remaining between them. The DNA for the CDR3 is TGTGCCAGCAGCTTAGAGAACCAGGCGGGAGAGACCCAGTACTTC. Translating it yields CASSLENQAGETQYF.

The CDR3, as DNA: TGTGCCATCAGTGAGCCGTCGGGTATACAGTTCTTC. As protein: CAISEPSGIQFF. The chain uses TRBV10-3 and TRBJ2-1; D gene unclear. This CDR3 has 12 residues. V gave up 2 bases and J gave up 13 bases, with 12 bases separating them. Germline loops: CDR1 ENHRY, CDR2 SYGVKD.

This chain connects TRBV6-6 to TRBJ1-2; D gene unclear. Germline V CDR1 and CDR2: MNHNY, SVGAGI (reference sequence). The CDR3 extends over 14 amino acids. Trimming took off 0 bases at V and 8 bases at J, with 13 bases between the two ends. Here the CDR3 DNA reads TGTGCCAGCAGTTACTCAGGGCAGGCCCGGGGCTACACCTTC. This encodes CASSYSGQARGYTF.

The CDR3 DNA follows: TGTGCCAGCAGTTATGCACAGGGGAACGGGCACGAGCAGTACTTC. Translation gives CASSYAQGNGHEQYF. The chain couples TRBV6-5 to TRBJ2-7; 7 bases are a match to TRBD1. The ends lost 3 bases at V and 5 bases at J; junction bases unmatched: 10. This CDR3 has 15 amino acids. Per germline, CDR1 MNHEY and CDR2 SVGAGI.

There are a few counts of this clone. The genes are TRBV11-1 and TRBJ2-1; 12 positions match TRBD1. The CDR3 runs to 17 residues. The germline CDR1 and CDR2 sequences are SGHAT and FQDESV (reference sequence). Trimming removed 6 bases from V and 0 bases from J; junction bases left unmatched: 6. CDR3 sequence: CASRGQGAGSSYNEQFF. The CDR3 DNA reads TGTGCCAGCAGGGGACAGGGGGCTGGGAGCTCCTACAATGAGCAGTTCTTC.

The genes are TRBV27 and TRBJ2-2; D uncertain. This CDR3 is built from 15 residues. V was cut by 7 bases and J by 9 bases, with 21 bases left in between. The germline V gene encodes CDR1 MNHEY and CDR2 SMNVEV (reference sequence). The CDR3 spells CASIIHRSLTRELFF. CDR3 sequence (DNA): TGTGCCAGCATCATCCACAGAAGCCTTACCCGGGAGCTGTTTTTT.

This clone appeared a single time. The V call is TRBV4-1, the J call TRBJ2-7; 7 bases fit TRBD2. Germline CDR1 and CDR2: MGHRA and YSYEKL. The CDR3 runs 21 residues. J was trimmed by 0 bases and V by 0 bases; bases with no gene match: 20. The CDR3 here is CASSQDAFGGSYTLSSYEQYF. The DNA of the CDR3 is TGCGCCAGCAGCCAAGATGCATTTGGCGGGAGTTATACTTTAAGCTCCTACGAGCAGTACTTC.